Shown below are 8 T cell receptor beta chains from a single sample sequenced in a study of blood T cell repertoires in COVID-19. Here immunoSEQ multiplex PCR was the method, and the copy in TCRdb shows in-frame clones only, minus some. The sample yields under 300,000 clones, roughly 80% seen once. Sequenced sample: peripheral blood. The receptors stem from a woman between 18 and 29 years old with acute or convalescent COVID-19.

This chain uses TRBV2 with TRBJ1-5, with D uncertain. Looked up from germline, CDR1 is SNHLY and CDR2 is FYNNEI. Trimming left V 2 bases short and J 5 bases short, with 10 bases between. The length of the CDR3 is 14 residues. CDR3 in amino acids: CASSEIGLYQPQHF. The CDR3 nucleotides are TGTGCCAGCAGTGAAATTGGGCTTTATCAGCCCCAGCATTTT.

V gene TRBV4-3 combines with J gene TRBJ2-7; D not certain. Between the trimmed V and J ends, which lost 0 bases and 3 bases, there was a span of 6 bases. The CDR3 consists of 13 residues. Looked up from germline, CDR1 is LGHNA and CDR2 is YSLEER. Written as DNA, the CDR3 is TGCGCCAGCAGCCAAGATGGCCGCTACGAGCAGTACTTC. Translation gives CASSQDGRYEQYF.

This sequence joins TRBV19 and TRBJ2-1; 9 bases fit TRBD2. The CDR3 consists of 14 residues. After removal of 2 bases from V and 6 bases from J, the junction contained 2 bases not matched to a gene. Germline values: CDR1 LNHDA, CDR2 SQIVND (reference sequence). CDR3 nucleotides: TGTGCCAGTAGTATACTAGCGGGAACCAATGAGCAGTTCTTC. Translation gives CASSILAGTNEQFF.

This clone was found a few times. This specimen includes other DNA sequences encoding the same CDR3. V and J are TRBV5-1 and TRBJ2-5; D gene unclear. This CDR3 contains 12 residues. The germline CDR1 and CDR2 sequences are SGHRS and YFSETQ. Deletions cut 0 bases from V and 5 bases from J, with 5 bases between. The CDR3, as DNA: TGCGCCAGCAGCTTGGCCGGGGAGACCCAGTACTTC. Amino acids: CASSLAGETQYF. The variable domain in full, with the rest retrieved from reference TRBV5-1 and TRBJ2-5, is KAGVTQTPRYLIKTRGQQVTLSCSPISGHRSVSWYQQTPGQGLQFLFEYFSETQRNKGNFPGRFSGRQFSNSRSEMNVSTLELGDSALYLCASSLAGETQYFGPGTRLLVL.

The gene calls are TRBV15 and TRBJ2-1, with a tentative D call TRBD2 (6 bases). The CDR3 sequence is 15 residues long. Trimming removed 2 bases from V and 3 bases from J, with 11 bases in between. CDR1 and CDR2 (germline): LNHNV, YYDKDF (reference sequence). The CDR3 bases are TGTGCCACCAGCAGAAGACTAGAAATCTACAATGAGCAGTTCTTC. It is translated as CATSRRLEIYNEQFF.

The chain recombines TRBV28 with TRBJ2-7, with a possible D match to TRBD2 (6 bases). Germline lookup yields CDR1 MDHEN and CDR2 SYDVKM. V lost 7 bases and J 1 base, leaving 14 bases between the germline ends. The CDR3 runs to 14 residues. The CDR3 coding sequence is TGTGCCAGCACTGGGGGGTTTTCATCCTACGAGCAGTACTTC. Its protein is CASTGGFSSYEQYF.

This clone has more than one count but fewer than ten. The chain has TRBV10-3 and TRBJ2-3; 8 bases align to TRBD1. Germline CDR1 reads ENHRY; CDR2 reads SYGVKD. The V segment lost 10 bases and the J segment 5 bases; nucleotides outside the gene matches: 5. The CDR3 extends over 12 amino acids. The CDR3 DNA reads as TGTGCCACAGGACAGGGCGGAGATACGCAGTATTTT. Residues: CATGQGGDTQYF.

The sample holds one count of this clone. The chain employs TRBV19 and TRBJ1-5, with TRBD1 as a possible D gene (6 bases). Trimming pared 5 bases from V and 6 bases from J, leaving 20 bases between. Germline lookup yields CDR1 LNHDA and CDR2 SQIVND (reference sequence). The length of the CDR3 is 16 residues. This CDR3 is CASSPRTVITGQPQHF. CDR3 nucleotides: TGTGCCAGTAGTCCTAGGACAGTCATAACAGGTCAGCCCCAGCATTTT.